These 4 T cell receptor beta chains were all obtained from the same sample, sequenced in a study of response to subunit inactivated influenza vaccine. TCRdb itself ran the RT-PCR reads through MiXCR, one entry per CDR3 protein. Of 150,000 or so distinct CDR3 sequences detected, roughly a tenth appear once; the ten largest clones hold roughly 12%. This specimen was non-naive T cells sorted from PBMCs, taken 35 to 45 days after vaccination. These TCRs come from a man over 45 who received an inactivated influenza vaccine.

This clonotype was picked up a small number of times. V and J are TRBV20-1 and TRBJ2-1; D unclear. CDR3 length equals 11 residues. CDR1 and CDR2 from the germline V gene are DFQATT and SNEGSKA (reference sequence). Deletions cut 7 bases from V and 2 bases from J, with 6 bases between. CDR3 DNA sequence: TGCAGTGTTCGAGCCTACAATGAGCAGTTCTTC. Translating it yields CSVRAYNEQFF.

This clonotype was detected a few times. The J gene is TRBJ2-2, the V gene TRBV30, with no clear D. V lost 4 bases to trimming and J lost 6 bases, with 15 bases between them. Germline values: CDR1 GTSNPN, CDR2 SVGIG (reference sequence). The CDR3 is 14 residues long. The CDR3 loop reads CAWNRDLRSGELFF. CDR3 bases: TGTGCCTGGAATCGTGACCTACGGTCCGGGGAGCTGTTTTTT.

There are a few counts of this clonotype. This chain links TRBV20-1 with TRBJ2-5, with D uncertain. Germline-derived CDR1 and CDR2 are DFQATT and SNEGSKA (reference sequence). V gave up 3 bases and J gave up 1 base, with 12 bases separating them. The CDR3 is 14 residues long. CDR3: CSARPPAGQETQYF. In DNA, the CDR3 is TGCAGTGCTAGGCCACCAGCTGGCCAAGAGACCCAGTACTTC.

This chain links TRBV5-1 with TRBJ2-3; D uncertain. From germline, CDR1 is SGHRS and CDR2 YFSETQ. V gave up 4 bases and J gave up 5 bases, with 14 bases separating them. The CDR3 is made up of 14 amino acids. The CDR3: CASSPRRLGDTQYF. The CDR3 DNA is TGCGCCAGCAGCCCTCGACGACTGGGAGATACGCAGTATTTT. The whole variable domain, filled in from reference TRBV5-1 and TRBJ2-3, reads KAGVTQTPRYLIKTRGQQVTLSCSPISGHRSVSWYQQTPGQGLQFLFEYFSETQRNKGNFPGRFSGRQFSNSRSEMNVSTLELGDSALYLCASSPRRLGDTQYFGPGTRLTVL.